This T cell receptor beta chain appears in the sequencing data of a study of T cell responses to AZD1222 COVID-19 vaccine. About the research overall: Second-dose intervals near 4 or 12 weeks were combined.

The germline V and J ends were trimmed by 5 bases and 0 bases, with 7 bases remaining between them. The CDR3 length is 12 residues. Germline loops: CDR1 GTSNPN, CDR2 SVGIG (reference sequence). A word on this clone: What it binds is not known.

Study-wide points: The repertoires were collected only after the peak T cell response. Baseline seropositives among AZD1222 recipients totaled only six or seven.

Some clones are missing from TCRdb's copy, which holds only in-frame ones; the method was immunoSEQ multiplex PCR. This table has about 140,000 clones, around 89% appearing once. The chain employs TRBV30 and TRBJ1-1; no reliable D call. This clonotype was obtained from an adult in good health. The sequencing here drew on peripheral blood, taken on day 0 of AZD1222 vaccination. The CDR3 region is CAWSLMNTEAFF. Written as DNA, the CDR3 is TGTGCCTGGTCCCTGATGAACACTGAAGCTTTCTTT.